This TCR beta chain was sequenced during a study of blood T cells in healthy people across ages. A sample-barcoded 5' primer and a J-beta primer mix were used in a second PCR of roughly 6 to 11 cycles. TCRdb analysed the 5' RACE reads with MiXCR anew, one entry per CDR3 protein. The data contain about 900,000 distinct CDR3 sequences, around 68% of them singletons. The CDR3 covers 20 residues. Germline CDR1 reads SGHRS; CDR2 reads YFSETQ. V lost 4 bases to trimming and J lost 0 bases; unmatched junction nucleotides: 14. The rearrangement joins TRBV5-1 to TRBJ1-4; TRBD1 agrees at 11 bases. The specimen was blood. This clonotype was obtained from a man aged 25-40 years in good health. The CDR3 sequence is CASSVGQGVLLGATNEKLFF. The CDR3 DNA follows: TGCGCCAGCAGCGTGGGACAGGGGGTATTACTTGGCGCAACTAATGAAAAACTGTTTTTT.